The TCR beta chain described here comes from a study of human T cells and chemical hapten exposure (dated by TCRdb to about 2021). Context from the whole study: For sensitization, 2% DPC in acetone was applied to a 2 cm by 2 cm area of upper inner arm skin. Throughout the roughly 23-week study period, patients were also given weekly therapeutic DPC doses on the scalp. Libraries were pooled for sequencing, and variation in per-sample TCR yields was attributed mainly to small differences in library volumes within the pool. The patient cohort, mostly female, included alopecia areata with under or over 50% scalp involvement, alopecia totalis and alopecia universalis. In alopecia patients, the study followed how the peripheral blood TCR repertoire changed in vivo over primary and secondary sensitization to diphenylcyclopropenone (DPC), a hapten. Blood samples were taken from patients before sensitization (week 0) and at 2, 6 and about 24 weeks after DPC sensitization. Patch tests used Finn chambers with 0.01% DPC on the upper back, scored after 6 days by International Contact Dermatitis Research Group standards. Roughly 30 alopecia patients gave blood for TCR sequencing at one to four time points (pre-sensitization, 2, 6 and 24 weeks). The full study reports these points: Because every patient had alopecia, a presumed autoimmune disease, the patients' immune response might differ from that of healthy individuals. Compared with pre-sensitization or healthy control sets, expanded TCRs formed significantly more large CDR3 similarity clusters, which is consistent with antigen-driven responses. A positive correlation was found between the number of PT1 expanded TCRs and patch test score, with significance reached at thresholds 8, 16 and 32 but not 4. After repeated subsampling, changes were observed in the strength of the expansion versus patch-test correlation and in the threshold at which the correlation became significant. DPC sensitization did not change how many TCRs were above 1 in 1000 frequency, and no evidence was found of alterations in global repertoire structure.

The sample's time point label, decoded: patch test 2, 6 weeks after DPC sensitization. In the paper's terms, the treatment or condition label means: therapeutic diphenylcyclopropenone sensitization with weekly scalp DPC. At every patch-test visit, the blood draw took place before the patch test was put on. Eligible patients were aged 18 to 70, diagnosed with alopecia, deemed suitable for DPC therapy, and excluded if pregnant. Total RNA was extracted from unfractionated whole blood that had been collected in Tempus Blood RNA tubes. This clonotype came up a few times. It has no known antigen specificity. Per-base quality was not reported, and no clone a single base away is much larger than it. From the cysteine up to the phenylalanine, the CDR3 has a length of 16 residues. Only CDR3 DNA remains: 48 bases, in frame from the first base. From V the trimming removes 2 bases and from J it removes 1 base, while the gene matches leave 2 bases of the junction unaccounted for. The germline V gene (reference sequence) supplies CDR1 MNHEY and CDR2 SMNVEV.

The library was prepared using RACE. Sequencing used a NextSeq 500. During library preparation, unique molecular identifiers were attached to individual cDNA molecules so that TCRs could be counted in a quantitative, reproducible way. From each blood RNA sample, both TCR alpha and TCR beta chains were sequenced. Under the source paper's analysis protocol: A median of about 87,000 TCRs per sample was observed, with a range of 23,224 to 690,600. The Decombinator software suite was used to annotate V, J and CDR3 in the TCR reads. To make PS versus PT1 abundance plots, every sample was subsampled to the same number of TCRs (28,000). TCRs were defined as expanded if absent before sensitization and observed at least eight times at the 2-week time point. TCRdb cleaned the public reads at Q25 with fastp, built clones with MiXCR and kept in-frame beta chains. Rows with one shared CDR3 protein collapse into an entry with the most common genes and DNA. TCRdb's processing, not the authors' own work, is the source of the V and J calls. Within this sample are 96,000 or so distinct CDR3 sequences, with approximately 8.6% of them counted one time only. The ten largest clones capture about 2% of the sample.

The sequence came from a woman between 40 and 55 years old with alopecia areata. Some clones in this sample may be carry-over from other donors' samples. The sample was whole blood, taken in connection with sensitization to the hapten diphenylcyclopropenone (DPC). The rearranged chain carries TRBV27 and TRBJ2-1, and TRBD2 matches 10 of the central bases. The DNA is as follows: TGTGCCAGCAGTTTAAGCGGGAGGGGGTCCTACAATGAGCAGTTCTTC. Translated, it reads CASSLSGRGSYNEQFF.